This T cell receptor (beta chain) was captured in a study of early T cells in non-severe SARS-CoV-2 infection. Study at large: Chains were not paired, and sequencing was done on bulk RNA from unsorted whole blood. Study-wide results and limits: Using VDJdb, the matching emphasized anti-spike CD8 responses while missing private and CD4 specificities.

Individual cDNA molecules received unique molecular identifiers during library preparation. TCRdb reprocessed the 5' RACE reads via MiXCR and lists one record per CDR3 protein. Of some 98,000 distinct CDR3 sequences in the sample, approximately 10% were seen once. This clonotype was found a few times. The antigen is unknown. V dropped 4 bases and J dropped 1 base, with 10 bases sitting between them. Per the germline V gene, CDR1 is SGHRS and CDR2 is YFSETQ. The CDR3 covers 14 residues. Sequences were obtained from whole blood. The chain employs TRBV5-1 and TRBJ2-3, with D tentatively TRBD2 (6 bases). The sequence was obtained from an adult who was a healthcare worker with PCR-confirmed SARS-CoV-2 infection or an uninfected control (not recorded which). As DNA, the CDR3 is TGCGCCAGCAGCGTTCCGGGAGGCACAGATACGCAGTATTTT. Translating gives CASSVPGGTDTQYF.